The sequence of this T cell receptor (beta chain) was determined in a study of siplizumab effects on memory and regulatory T cells (dated by TCRdb to between 2017 and 2020). With regard to the full study: The effect of the anti-CD2 antibody siplizumab on alloreactive T-cell subsets was examined in allogeneic mixed lymphocyte reactions constructed from human PBMCs.

Library construction relied on the immunoSEQ multiplex PCR assay. Roughly 10^5 TCR templates per sample were assayed on the deep sequencing platform. Genomic DNA extracted from sorted T cells was the material used for TCRbeta CDR3 sequencing. The source study handled its data this way. The R programming language was used for clonal analysis of TCRbeta CDR3 data. Alloreactive CD4+ and CD8+ clones were identified by comparing unstimulated samples to CFSE-low samples taken after the reaction. Alloreactive CD4+ clones were assigned to regulatory or non-regulatory origin by matching sequences to sorted unstimulated Treg and non-Treg repertoires. Sourced from immuneACCESS, this table was stored by TCRdb with only in-frame sequences that have V and J called. A share of the clones is absent; for the studies checked, an unresolved V gene accounts for under half, and the remainder has no known explanation. That table is the source of V, J and clone size, and D and trimming were worked out from the DNA. This sample comprises over 100,000 clones, over 85% of them detected only once. The top ten constitute about 0.16% of the sample.

Compared with germline, V lacks 6 bases and J lacks 5 bases; bases without a gene match: 11. Based on the germline V gene, the CDR1 and CDR2 sequences are SGHTA and FQGNSA. The CDR3, from cysteine to phenylalanine, totals 15 residues. Just CDR3 DNA is preserved here, 45 bases in frame from base 1. Overall results and qualifications from the work: The cumulative frequency of alloreactive sequences that could be traced back to unstimulated CD4+ memory T cells was significantly reduced by siplizumab. The suppressive function of proliferating Tregs from siplizumab cultures was not functionally confirmed. About 75-95% of proliferating CD4+ or CD8+ clones could not be given a naive or memory phenotype. In reactions with siplizumab, an average of around 70% of mappable alloreactive CD4+ clones were Treg-derived, compared with 25% to 30% in control reactions. Unstimulated naive T cells appeared more diverse than memory T cells, and naive cells seemed to contribute substantially to the alloresponse. Because sequences below about 10^-5 frequency were poorly captured, only a minor fraction of alloreactive clones could be mapped to unstimulated subsets.

TCRbeta CDR3 sequencing was performed on sorted unstimulated T cells and on proliferating T cells recovered from mixed lymphocyte reactions. Fresh whole blood from approximately ten HLA-typed healthy donors was used to isolate PBMCs. To map where alloreactive clones came from, CD4+ non-regulatory T cells in the unstimulated state were FACS-sorted. In the case of this clone: The specificity of this receptor is unknown. No clone much larger than this one lies a single base away; base qualities are absent.

Recombination linked TRBV7-2 to TRBJ1-2; the junction holds 8 bases that match TRBD1. The sequenced sample consisted of non-Treg CD4+ T cells sorted from blood. Read against the paper, the sample's cell subset or site label means: FACS-sorted unstimulated CD4+ non-regulatory T cells. This TCR was sampled from a human donor in good health. The DNA sequence reads TGTGCCAGCAGAGGACGGACAGGGCTTCAATATGGCTACACCTTC. It translates as CASRGRTGLQYGYTF.